One and the same sample provided the 29 T cell receptor beta chains below, sequenced in a study of cytomegalovirus exposure and HLA in healthy donors. 13 Jbeta primers and 60 Vbeta primers were used for the PCR. The assay was immunoSEQ multiplex PCR, and TCRdb's table has in-frame clones only and misses some. There are some 120,000 clones in the sample; 76% occur only once, and roughly 2% lies in the top ten. The sequenced material came from PBMCs. These receptors all stem from a man aged 50 or older in good health and CMV-seronegative.

The table lists this clone with many counts. The chain links TRBV7-9 to TRBJ2-7, with a tentative D call TRBD1 (6 bases). V gave up 1 base and J gave up 2 bases, with 9 bases separating them. Looked up from germline, CDR1 is SEHNR and CDR2 is FQNEAQ (reference sequence). The CDR3 has 14 residues. Written as DNA, the CDR3 is TGTGCCAGCAGCTTAGTCAGGGGAGCCTACGAGCAGTACTTC. Its translation: CASSLVRGAYEQYF.

J is TRBJ2-4 and V is TRBV5-1; maybe TRBD2 (6 bases). The CDR3 contains 16 residues. Per germline, CDR1 SGHRS and CDR2 YFSETQ. Trimming took 4 bases from V and 3 from J, leaving 17 bases between them. The CDR3 here is CASSPIPGVGKNIQYF. CDR3 sequence (DNA): TGCGCCAGCAGCCCCATCCCGGGGGTTGGCAAAAACATTCAGTACTTC.

The chain joins TRBV4-2 to TRBJ2-3, with 9 bases identical to TRBD2. In germline, CDR1 is LGHNA, CDR2 YNFKEQ. This CDR3 region has 17 residues. V was clipped by 3 bases and J by 4 bases; unmatched bases: 11. CDR3 loop: CASSQETSGISPDTQYF. CDR3 DNA: TGTGCCAGCAGCCAGGAGACTAGCGGTATTTCTCCAGATACGCAGTATTTT.

Concerning this clone: One end of the junction fails to match germline, which may point to a read error. Other DNA variants within this sample encode the same CDR3. V and J are TRBV2 and TRBJ2-1; TRBD2 matches 12 bases. CDR1 and CDR2 from the germline V gene are SNHLY and FYNNEI. This CDR3 has 17 amino acids. CDR3 coding DNA: TGTGCCAGCAGTGAAAGCGGACTAGCGGGGACCTACAATGAGCAATTCTTC. Translating it yields CASSESGLAGTYNEQFF. The variable domain in full, with the rest retrieved from reference TRBV2 and TRBJ2-1, is EPEVTQTPSHQVTQMGQEVILRCVPISNHLYFYWYRQILGQKVEFLVSFYNNEISEKSEIFDDQFSVERPDGSNFTLKIRSTKLEDSAMYFCASSESGLAGTYNEQFFGPGTRLTVL.

This rearrangement joins TRBV28 to TRBJ1-5; 9 bases map to TRBD1. The length of the CDR3 is 15 residues. From germline, CDR1 is MDHEN and CDR2 SYDVKM. Trimming at V came to 10 bases and at J to 3 bases, leaving 10 bases not matched to a gene. The CDR3, as DNA: TGTGCCACCAGGACAGGGGAAAGGGACAATCAGCCCCAGCATTTT. It translates to CATRTGERDNQPQHF.

This chain links TRBV11-2 with TRBJ2-7, with 7 bases identical to TRBD2. Germline V gene lookup returns CDR1 SGHAT and CDR2 FQNNGV. CDR3 size: 17 residues. Trimming removed 3 bases from V and 2 bases from J; junction bases left unmatched: 13. The CDR3 region has the DNA TGTGCCAGCAGCTTGGGAGGGTGGGGACTGATTACCTACGAGCAGTACGTC. This sequence encodes CASSLGGWGLITYEQYV.

The genes are TRBV30 and TRBJ2-1, with 7 bases lining up with TRBD1. This CDR3 comprises 14 residues. Germline V CDR1 and CDR2: GTSNPN, SVGIG (reference sequence). Unmatched junction bases numbered 12, after V lost 0 bases and J lost 13 bases. DNA of the CDR3: TGTGCCTGGAGTGTACGCTCGGCCGGGACAGCCCAGTTCTTC. Translating it yields CAWSVRSAGTAQFF.

Concerning this clone itself: At one end, the junction sequence differs from germline, possibly due to a read error. This CDR3 is also generated by other DNA sequences in the sample. The chain carries TRBV11-3 and TRBJ1-1; unclear D gene. Germline-derived CDR1 and CDR2 are SGHNT and YENEEA. The CDR3 spans 13 residues. In nucleotides, the CDR3 is TGCGCCAGCAGCATTAACCAGAGGACTGAAGCTTTCTTT. Translated: CASSINQRTEAFF.

This rearrangement joins TRBV18 to TRBJ2-4; D remains ambiguous. V shed 4 bases and J shed 6 bases, with 7 bases lying between them. Germline CDR1 KGHSH, CDR2 LQKENI. This CDR3 contains 12 residues. CDR3: CASSLDTNIQYF. CDR3 sequence (DNA): TGTGCCAGCTCACTAGACACAAACATTCAGTACTTC.

The chain combines TRBV5-1 with TRBJ2-3; possible D gene TRBD2, 7 bases. Germline values: CDR1 SGHRS, CDR2 YFSETQ. Trimming removed 1 base from V and 0 bases from J, with 15 bases in between. The CDR3 is 17 amino acids. CDR3 in amino acids: CASSLNLGGGSTDTQYF. The CDR3 nucleotides read TGCGCCAGCAGCTTGAATCTAGGGGGGGGGAGCACAGATACGCAGTATTTT.

This clone was observed a few times. The chain joins TRBV5-8 to TRBJ2-3; 11 bases line up with TRBD2. Per germline, CDR1 SGHTS and CDR2 YDEGEE. The V and J ends lost 7 bases and 0 bases, in that order; junction bases with no gene match: 7. CDR3 length: 16 residues. In DNA form, the CDR3 reads TGTGCCAGCCCTAGCGGGGGGCCCGCTAGCACAGATACGCAGTATTTT. Encoded protein: CASPSGGPASTDTQYF.

V gene TRBV19 combines with J gene TRBJ1-5, with TRBD1 matching 9 bases. Germline V gene data show CDR1 as LNHDA and CDR2 as SQIVND (reference sequence). V was pared by 5 bases and J by 6 bases, with 8 bases of the junction left unmatched. The CDR3 is made up of 15 amino acids. The DNA for the CDR3 is TGTGCCAGTAGTGGGGACAGGGAAACAGCTCAGCCCCAGCATTTT. Protein sequence: CASSGDRETAQPQHF.

The chain links TRBV20-1 to TRBJ1-2; D call uncertain. This CDR3 is 10 amino acids long. V lost 5 bases and J 5 bases, leaving 6 bases between the germline ends. The germline CDR1 and CDR2 sequences are DFQATT and SNEGSKA (reference sequence). In nucleotides, the CDR3 is TGCAGTGCTTACTCTTATGGCTACACCTTC. Translating it yields CSAYSYGYTF.

This chain links TRBV7-2 with TRBJ2-7, with D possibly being TRBD2 (7 bases). V shed 5 bases and J shed 0 bases, with 23 bases lying between them. Germline CDR1 and CDR2: SGHTA and FQGNSA. This CDR3 is 18 amino acids long. CDR3 nucleotide sequence: TGTGCCAGCAGCGCGAGCGTAGGGGGGGGGCTGAGCTCCTACGAGCAGTACTTC. Amino acid sequence: CASSASVGGGLSSYEQYF.

The chain recombines TRBV6-1 with TRBJ2-7; TRBD1 matches at 7 bases. Losses at the gene ends were 4 bases for V and 4 bases for J; bases not matched to a gene: 7. The CDR3 extends over 14 amino acids. Germline-derived CDR1 and CDR2 are MNHNS and SASEGT. The CDR3 DNA reads as TGTGCCAGCAGTGGACTCAAACAGGGGTACGAGCAGTACTTC. Its protein is CASSGLKQGYEQYF.

The rearrangement uses TRBV7-8 and TRBJ1-4; TRBD1 might be the D (6 bases). Trimming left V 3 bases short and J 3 bases short, with 23 bases between. Germline V gives CDR1 SGHVS, CDR2 FQNEAQ. This CDR3 has 19 amino acids. The CDR3 is CASSFLQGALSQPNEKLFF. CDR3 nucleotide sequence: TGTGCCAGCAGCTTCTTACAGGGAGCTCTGAGCCAGCCTAATGAAAAACTGTTTTTT.

This chain's CDR3 is CAIGTSYGYTF. CDR3 in DNA: TGTGCCATCGGGACTTCGTATGGCTACACCTTC. The genes are TRBV2 and TRBJ1-2, with a weak D call TRBD1 (5 bases). The CDR3 has 11 amino acids. With 10 bases removed from V and 5 bases from J, the gap between germline ends came to 11 bases. Germline V gene lookup returns CDR1 SNHLY and CDR2 FYNNEI.

The chain recombines TRBV4-1 with TRBJ1-4; D unresolved. Germline assignment: CDR1 MGHRA and CDR2 YSYEKL. This CDR3 spans 14 amino acids. Trimming shortened V by 4 bases and J by 5 bases, and 11 bases separated the two germline ends. As DNA, the CDR3 is TGCGCCAGCAGCCCAGATCCATCCAATGAAAAACTGTTTTTT. Its protein product is CASSPDPSNEKLFF.

This chain's CDR3 is CASSSLPLAGIYNEQFF. The CDR3 DNA follows: TGTGCCAGCAGCTCGTTACCCCTAGCGGGCATTTACAATGAGCAGTTCTTC. The chain combines TRBV5-8 with TRBJ2-1; 8 bases are a match to TRBD2. CDR3 size: 17 residues. Germline values: CDR1 SGHTS, CDR2 YDEGEE. After removal of 3 bases from V and 4 bases from J, the junction contained 12 bases not matched to a gene.

This chain connects TRBV19 to TRBJ1-1, with TRBD1 identical over 9 bases. Germline CDR1 LNHDA, CDR2 SQIVND (reference sequence). CDR3 length: 12 amino acids. The V gene end was trimmed by 5 bases and the J gene end by 8 bases; junction bases not matched to a gene: 3. Written as DNA, the CDR3 is TGTGCCAGTAGTCCTGACAGGGGGGAAGCTTTCTTT. It translates to CASSPDRGEAFF.

Here the CDR3 DNA reads TGTGCCATCAGATCCCTTCTAGCGGGGGGGCTTGAGCAGTTCTTC. Translated: CAIRSLLAGGLEQFF. The genes are TRBV10-3 and TRBJ2-1; 12 positions agree with TRBD2. The CDR3 contains 15 residues. CDR1 is ENHRY, CDR2 SYGVKD, per germline. V lost 6 bases to trimming and J lost 9 bases; unmatched junction nucleotides: 9.

The chain couples TRBV18 to TRBJ1-5, with D possibly matching TRBD1 (6 bases). The CDR3 contains 17 residues. Trimming cost V 2 bases and J 0 bases, with 14 bases left between them. Germline assignment: CDR1 KGHSH and CDR2 LQKENI. The CDR3 DNA reads as TGTGCCAGCTCACCATTGGCAGGGGCGGGTAGCAATCAGCCCCAGCATTTT. It encodes CASSPLAGAGSNQPQHF.

The CDR3: CASSYGGGRNTEAFF. The CDR3 DNA sequence: TGTGCCAGCAGTTACGGGGGCGGGAGGAACACTGAAGCTTTCTTT. The V and J genes are TRBV6-5 and TRBJ1-1, with D tentatively TRBD1 (6 bases). The CDR3 spans 15 residues. From germline, CDR1 is MNHEY and CDR2 SVGAGI. The germline V and J ends were trimmed by 2 bases and 1 base, with 11 bases remaining between them.

This clone was seen just once. The chain has TRBV6-5 and TRBJ2-3; D perhaps matches TRBD2 (5 bases). With 5 bases removed from V and 4 bases from J, the gap between germline ends came to 13 bases. In germline, CDR1 is MNHEY, CDR2 SVGAGI. The CDR3 covers 14 residues. The CDR3 DNA reads as TGTGCCAGCAGTAACCTCGGAGGCCCAGATACGCAGTATTTT. It is translated as CASSNLGGPDTQYF.

This chain connects TRBV18 to TRBJ2-1, with TRBD2 matching over 12 bases. This CDR3 is 15 amino acids long. V lost 2 bases and J lost 7; bases outside the gene matches: 3. From germline, CDR1 is KGHSH and CDR2 LQKENI. The CDR3 nucleotides are TGTGCCAGCTCACCAAGGACTAGCGGGACAAATGAGCAGTTCTTC. Its translation: CASSPRTSGTNEQFF.

V and J are TRBV5-8 and TRBJ1-1; no reliable D call. CDR3 length: 14 residues. The germline CDR1 and CDR2 sequences are SGHTS and YDEGEE. Trimming took 1 base from V and 3 from J, leaving 10 bases between them. Written as DNA, the CDR3 is TGTGCCAGCAGCTTGCCCCCGGAGGACACTGAAGCTTTCTTT. Translation: CASSLPPEDTEAFF.

The chain recombines TRBV13 with TRBJ1-3; no clear D gene. There are 16 residues in the CDR3. Trimming took off 0 bases at V and 0 bases at J, with 9 bases between the two ends. Germline values: CDR1 PRHDT, CDR2 FYEKMQ (reference sequence). CDR3 DNA sequence: TGTGCCAGCAGCTTAGGCCTCTGGCACTCTGGAAACACCATATATTTT. Protein: CASSLGLWHSGNTIYF.

V usage is TRBV5-1 and J usage is TRBJ1-4, with 7 bases matching TRBD1. Germline CDR1 reads SGHRS; CDR2 reads YFSETQ. This CDR3 comprises 14 residues. Trimming cost V 7 bases and J 10 bases; bases outside gene matches: 13. The CDR3 loop reads CASATQGDEGKLFF. DNA of the CDR3: TGCGCCAGCGCCACGCAGGGGGATGAAGGAAAACTGTTTTTT. Full variable domain (missing parts from reference TRBV5-1 and TRBJ1-4): KAGVTQTPRYLIKTRGQQVTLSCSPISGHRSVSWYQQTPGQGLQFLFEYFSETQRNKGNFPGRFSGRQFSNSRSEMNVSTLELGDSALYLCASATQGDEGKLFFGSGTQLSVL.

This clone came up once. V is TRBV6-1 and J is TRBJ1-1, with a tentative D call TRBD1 (5 bases). CDR1 and CDR2 (germline): MNHNS, SASEGT. Trimming removed 6 bases at V and 3 bases at J, with 11 bases between. The CDR3 consists of 13 residues. Here the CDR3 DNA reads TGTGCCAGCAGCAAGGGGTCACACACTGAAGCTTTCTTT. Translating gives CASSKGSHTEAFF.